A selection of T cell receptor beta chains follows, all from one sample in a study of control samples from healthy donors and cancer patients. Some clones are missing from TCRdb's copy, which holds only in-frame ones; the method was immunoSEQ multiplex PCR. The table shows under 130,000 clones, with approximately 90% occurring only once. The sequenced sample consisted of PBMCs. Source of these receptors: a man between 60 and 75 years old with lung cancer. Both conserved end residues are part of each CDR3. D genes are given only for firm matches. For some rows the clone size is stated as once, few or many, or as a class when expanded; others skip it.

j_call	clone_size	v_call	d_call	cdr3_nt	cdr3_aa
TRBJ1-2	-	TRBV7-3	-	TGTGCCAGCAGCTTACTCGGCCAGAGCGGCTACACCTTC	CASSLLGQSGYTF
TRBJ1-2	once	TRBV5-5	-	TGTGCCAGCAGCTCTAGTAACTATGGCTACACCTTC	CASSSSNYGYTF
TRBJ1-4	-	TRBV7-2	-	TGTGCCAGCAGCTTAGGAGGTTACTTAGCAACTAATGAAAAACTGTTTTTT	CASSLGGYLATNEKLFF
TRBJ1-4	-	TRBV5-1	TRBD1	TGCGCCAGCAGCCTCCGACAGGGGGCGAATGAAAAACTGTTTTTT	CASSLRQGANEKLFF
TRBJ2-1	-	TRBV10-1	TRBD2	TGCGCCAGCAGTGAGCCCGCGACTAGCGGGGGGCCAAATGAGCAGTTCTTC	CASSEPATSGGPNEQFF
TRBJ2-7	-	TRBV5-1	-	TGCGCCCAACTTCACCCGACAGGCTCCTACGAGCAGTACTTC	CAQLHPTGSYEQYF
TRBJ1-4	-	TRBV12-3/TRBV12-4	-	TGTGCCAGCGGTCCGACTAATGAAAAACTGTTTTTT	CASGPTNEKLFF
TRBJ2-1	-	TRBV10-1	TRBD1	TGCGCCAGCAGTGGACAGGGGCCCGGTGGGAAATACAATGAGCAGTTCTTC	CASSGQGPGGKYNEQFF
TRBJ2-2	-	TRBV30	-	TGTGCCTGGAGTCAAAGGGGGGTCACCGGGGAGCTGTTTTTT	CAWSQRGVTGELFF
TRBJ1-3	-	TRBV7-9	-	TGTGCCAGCAGCTTAACAGGAAGCTCGGGAAACACCATATATTTT	CASSLTGSSGNTIYF
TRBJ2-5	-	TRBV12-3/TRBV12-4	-	TGTGCCAGCAGTTCCGGGACCCAAGAGACCCAGTACTTC	CASSSGTQETQYF
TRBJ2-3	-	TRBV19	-	TGTGCCAGTAGGCTCCCGGGGGGCCCAGGCACAGATACGCAGTATTTT	CASRLPGGPGTDTQYF
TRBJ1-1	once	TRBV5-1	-	TGCGCCAGCAGCTTCTCAGACAGGAGGAACACTGAAGCTTTCTTT	CASSFSDRRNTEAFF
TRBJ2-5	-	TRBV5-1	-	TGCGCCAGCAGCTTGGGGACTGGTGCAGAGACCCAGTACTTC	CASSLGTGAETQYF
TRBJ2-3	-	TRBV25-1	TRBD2	TGTGCCAGCAGTGAAGGACTAGCGGACACAGATACGCAGTATTTT	CASSEGLADTDTQYF
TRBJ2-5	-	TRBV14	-	TGTGCCAGCAGCCAAGAAGAGACCCAGTACTTC	CASSQEETQYF
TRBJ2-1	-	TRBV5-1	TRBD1	TGCGCCAGCAGCTTAGGACAGGGGCACAATGAGCAGTTCTTC	CASSLGQGHNEQFF
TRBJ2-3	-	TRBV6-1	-	TGTGCCAGCAGTGAAGGACCACCCATCACAGATACGCAGTATTTT	CASSEGPPITDTQYF
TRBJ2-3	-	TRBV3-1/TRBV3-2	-	TGTGCCAGCAGCCTCCTCGGGCGCACAGATACGCAGTATTTT	CASSLLGRTDTQYF
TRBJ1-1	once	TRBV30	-	TGTGCCTGGAAACATTCTGGGTTAATCCTAGGTGAAGCTTTCTTT	CAWKHSGLILGEAFF